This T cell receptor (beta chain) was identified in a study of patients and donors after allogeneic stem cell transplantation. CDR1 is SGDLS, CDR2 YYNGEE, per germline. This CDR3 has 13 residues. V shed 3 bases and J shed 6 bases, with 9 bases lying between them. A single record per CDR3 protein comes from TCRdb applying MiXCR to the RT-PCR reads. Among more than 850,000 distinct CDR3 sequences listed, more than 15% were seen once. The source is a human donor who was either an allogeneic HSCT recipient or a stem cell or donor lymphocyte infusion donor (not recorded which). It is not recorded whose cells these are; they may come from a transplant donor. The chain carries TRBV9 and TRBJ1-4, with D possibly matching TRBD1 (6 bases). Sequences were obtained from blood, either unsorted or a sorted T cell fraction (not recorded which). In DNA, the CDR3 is TGTGCCAGCAGCGCGGGGGCCGATGAAAAACTGTTTTTT. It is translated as CASSAGADEKLFF.